This T cell receptor (beta chain) emerged from a study of blood T cell repertoires in COVID-19. Background on the study: Some COVID-19 samples were acute and others convalescent; all came from the United States, Italy and Spain. The analysed material was cDNA or gDNA that came from T cells, B-cell-depleted T cells, or PBMCs.

V gave up 0 bases and J gave up 3 bases; unmatched junction bases: 8. CDR1 and CDR2 from the germline V gene are MGHRA and YSYEKL. This CDR3 region has 17 residues. Original analysis: Estimation of nucleated cell counts relied on the amplification of reference gene primers. Measured with immunoSEQ multiplex PCR; TCRdb has only the in-frame clones, and not every one. V and J calls and clone size are given by that table; D and trimming were obtained from the DNA. The sample has 87,000 or so clones; more than 70% are singletons. The chain has TRBV4-1 and TRBJ1-5, with 7 positions matching TRBD1. The sample taken for sequencing was peripheral blood. The clonotype comes from a woman older than 75 in a cohort sampled during active or convalescent COVID-19. CDR3 DNA: TGCGCCAGCAGCCAAGAAGGGAACAGGGGACCCAATCAGCCCCAGCATTTT. Protein: CASSQEGNRGPNQPQHF.